The 5 T cell receptor beta chains below come from one sample, sequenced in a study of T cell repertoires in cytomegalovirus infection. TCRdb used MiXCR to reprocess the reads, holding one entry per CDR3 protein. The data show 500,000 or so distinct CDR3 sequences, with about 15% seen just once and roughly a quarter held by the top ten. The sequenced sample consisted of CD8+ T cells from PBMCs. These receptors came from a human donor in good health (CMV status not recorded). Some clones in this sample may be carry-over from other donors' samples.

This clonotype was seen only a few times. V and J are TRBV19 and TRBJ2-1, with D possibly being TRBD1 or TRBD2 (5 bases each). Germline assignment: CDR1 LNHDA and CDR2 SQIVND (reference sequence). There are 13 residues in the CDR3. V lost 1 base and J 10 bases, leaving 11 bases between the germline ends. The CDR3 is CASSIGGSGEQFF. The CDR3 nucleotides read TGTGCCAGTAGTATAGGGGGGAGCGGCGAGCAGTTCTTC.

The rearrangement uses TRBV6-2 or TRBV6-3 and TRBJ1-2; D may be TRBD1 (5 bases). The CDR3 consists of 15 residues. Germline-derived CDR1 and CDR2 are MNHEY and SVGEGT. The V end was cut by 3 bases, the J end by 2 bases, with 13 bases between. The CDR3 reads CASSYVRGRNYGYTF. CDR3 nucleotides: TGTGCCAGCAGTTATGTTCGGGGGAGGAACTATGGCTACACCTTC.

This clonotype was observed at least ten times. This chain joins TRBV6-6 and TRBJ2-7; D is perhaps TRBD1 (6 bases). The CDR3 is made up of 16 amino acids. V was pared by 0 bases and J by 6 bases, with 18 bases between. Germline loops: CDR1 MNHNY, CDR2 SVGAGI (reference sequence). The DNA of the CDR3 is TGTGCCAGCAGTTACTCCTCAGGGGACGCCCCACCCGAGCAGTACTTC. This translates into CASSYSSGDAPPEQYF.

This clonotype was seen a handful of times. CDR3 protein: CASSQGAAAYEQYF. The CDR3 DNA sequence: TGCGCCAGCAGCCAAGGGGCGGCAGCCTACGAGCAGTACTTC. V usage is TRBV4-1 and J usage is TRBJ2-7; D not certain. Trimming pared 1 base from V and 2 bases from J, leaving 9 bases between. Germline CDR1 MGHRA, CDR2 YSYEKL. This CDR3 has 14 amino acids.

The J gene is TRBJ2-1, the V gene TRBV20-1; no firm D call. The ends were cut back, 5 bases at V and 4 bases at J, with 15 bases in the middle. CDR3 length: 14 residues. Germline V gives CDR1 DFQATT, CDR2 SNEGSKA (reference sequence). CDR3 residues: CSAQIGVKYNEQFF. The CDR3 region has the DNA TGCAGTGCTCAGATAGGAGTGAAATACAATGAGCAGTTCTTC.